A selection of T cell receptor beta chains follows, all from one sample in a study of blood T cell repertoires in COVID-19. This table comes from immunoSEQ multiplex PCR, and its TCRdb copy is limited to in-frame clones, with some not included. This table holds fewer than 80,000 clones, roughly 74% found once. The sequencing input was peripheral blood. Source of these receptors: a woman older than 75 with acute or convalescent COVID-19. CDR3s include the opening cysteine and the closing phenylalanine or tryptophan. D genes are given only for firm matches. Size values are once, few and many counts, or a class for expanded clones, and some rows have none.

d_call: TRBD1
v_call: TRBV28
j_call: TRBJ2-7
clone_size: once
cdr3_nt: TGTGCCAGCAGTTTTCTAAGTGGACAGGGGGGCGAGCAGTACTTC
cdr3_aa: CASSFLSGQGGEQYF

d_call: TRBD1
v_call: TRBV7-9
j_call: TRBJ2-5
clone_size: NA
cdr3_nt: TGTGCCAGCAGCCGGGACAGAATCGGGACCCAGTACTTC
cdr3_aa: CASSRDRIGTQYF

d_call: NA
v_call: TRBV29-1
j_call: TRBJ2-5
clone_size: NA
cdr3_nt: TGCAGCGTACAGCTCAACCAAGAGACCCAGTACTTC
cdr3_aa: CSVQLNQETQYF

d_call: TRBD1
v_call: TRBV5-6
j_call: TRBJ2-7
clone_size: few
cdr3_nt: TGTGCCAGCAGCTCGACAGGGCGTTACGAGCAGTACTTC
cdr3_aa: CASSSTGRYEQYF

d_call: TRBD2
v_call: TRBV4-2
j_call: TRBJ2-6
clone_size: NA
cdr3_nt: TGTGCCAGCAGCCAAGTTGCGGGGGTAATCTCTGGGGCCAACGTCCTGACTTTC
cdr3_aa: CASSQVAGVISGANVLTF

d_call: NA
v_call: TRBV9
j_call: TRBJ1-1
clone_size: NA
cdr3_nt: TGTGCCAGCAGCGTAGGACCGGCAGGGGAGACTGAAGCTTTCTTT
cdr3_aa: CASSVGPAGETEAFF

d_call: TRBD1
v_call: TRBV7-3
j_call: TRBJ2-1
clone_size: NA
cdr3_nt: TGTGCCAGCAGCTCCTGGACAGGGCCGGACAATGAGCAGTTCTTC
cdr3_aa: CASSSWTGPDNEQFF

d_call: TRBD1
v_call: TRBV5-1
j_call: TRBJ2-3
clone_size: NA
cdr3_nt: TGCGCCAGCAAAGAATGGGACAGGGGGGGCACAGATACGCAGTATTTT
cdr3_aa: CASKEWDRGGTDTQYF

d_call: NA
v_call: TRBV7-8
j_call: TRBJ2-7
clone_size: NA
cdr3_nt: TGTGCCAGCAGCTTCGCTCAGGGGCCGAGCCACGAGCAGTACTTC
cdr3_aa: CASSFAQGPSHEQYF

d_call: NA
v_call: TRBV5-6
j_call: TRBJ1-4
clone_size: NA
cdr3_nt: TGTGCCAGCAGCTCCGGGAGGAGAGAAAAACTGTTTTTT
cdr3_aa: CASSSGRREKLFF